This T cell receptor (beta chain) was identified during a study of OX40 agonist ivuxolimab in advanced cancers. Study-wide findings and caveats: Certain nonresponders additionally had low normalized T-cell clonal expansion. CD4+ and CD8+ T cells in blood underwent clonal expansion by week 6 at 0.1 to 3.0 mg/kg. The study found among the lowest clonal expansion in partial responders at 0.1-3.0 mg/kg.

Worth noting for this clone: What it recognizes is unknown.

This CDR3 contains 17 residues. Trimming removed 3 bases at V and 0 bases at J, with 16 bases between. Germline V lookup: CDR1 SGDLS, CDR2 YYNGEE. The table came from immunoSEQ multiplex PCR; TCRdb's copy has only in-frame clones and leaves some out. The table lists about 46,000 clones, approximately 90% of them singletons, with about 50% in the top ten. Sequenced material: CD4+ or CD8+ T cells sorted from blood, taken in a trial of the OX40 agonist ivuxolimab. The rearrangement joins TRBV9 to TRBJ2-1; tentatively, D is TRBD1 (6 bases). The clonotype originates from an adult with an advanced solid tumor such as melanoma, head and neck, liver or kidney cancer. CDR3 protein: CASSAGGGTSSYNEQFF. The DNA for the CDR3 is TGTGCCAGCAGCGCTGGGGGCGGTACAAGCTCCTACAATGAGCAGTTCTTC.